Presented here are 8 T cell receptor beta chains from one specimen sequenced in a study of blood T cell repertoires in COVID-19. Measured with immunoSEQ multiplex PCR; TCRdb has only the in-frame clones, and not every one. The table includes about 150,000 clones, 84% detected once. Sequenced input: peripheral blood. The receptors shown here come from a man between 70 and 80 years old with acute or convalescent COVID-19.

J is TRBJ1-6 and V is TRBV5-5, with no clear D. V shed 4 bases and J shed 8 bases, with 10 bases lying between them. CDR1 and CDR2 (germline): SGHKS, YYEKEE (reference sequence). The CDR3 runs 13 residues. CDR3 DNA sequence: TGTGCCAGCAGCCCCTCGGGAGATTCACCCCTCCACTTT. This translates into CASSPSGDSPLHF.

This chain joins TRBV29-1 and TRBJ2-1; 11 positions agree with TRBD2. The ends lost 4 bases at V and 2 bases at J; junction bases unmatched: 13. The germline gives CDR1 SQVTM, CDR2 ANQGSEA. CDR3 length equals 18 residues. Here the CDR3 reads CSVGVSGRATAPYNEQFF. CDR3 coding DNA: TGCAGCGTTGGGGTTAGCGGGAGGGCCACAGCCCCCTACAATGAGCAGTTCTTC.

The chain joins TRBV3-1 (or the pseudogene TRBV3-2) to TRBJ2-1, with D possibly being TRBD2 (5 bases). Germline CDR1 and CDR2: LGHDT and YNNKEL (reference sequence). This CDR3 is 17 amino acids long. The V end lost 0 bases, the J end lost 6 bases, and 18 bases lay between the germline ends. The CDR3 coding sequence is TGTGCCAGCAGCCAAGATTACGGGGAAATGGCCCCCAATGAGCAGTTCTTC. Its protein is CASSQDYGEMAPNEQFF.

The V gene is TRBV19, the J gene TRBJ2-6, with 7 bases fitting TRBD1. The CDR3 has 18 amino acids. Germline V gives CDR1 LNHDA, CDR2 SQIVND (reference sequence). The V gene end was trimmed by 7 bases and the J gene end by 0 bases; junction bases not matched to a gene: 12. The CDR3 spells CASNTPGGHISGANVLTF. The CDR3 bases are TGTGCCAGTAACACACCAGGGGGACACATCTCTGGGGCCAACGTCCTGACTTTC.

CDR3 sequence (DNA): TGTGCCAGCATGGGCCGCATCTTCACCGGGGAGCTGTTTTTT. Protein product: CASMGRIFTGELFF. The chain carries TRBV2 and TRBJ2-2; D remains ambiguous. The CDR3 has 14 amino acids. The V gene lost 7 bases and the J gene lost 4 bases, with 13 bases spanning the gap. Germline CDR1 is SNHLY and CDR2 is FYNNEI.

The rearrangement links TRBV7-9 to TRBJ2-3; 11 nucleotides line up with TRBD2. The V gene end was trimmed by 5 bases and the J gene end by 14 bases; junction bases not matched to a gene: 6. This CDR3 is 12 amino acids long. Per germline, CDR1 SEHNR and CDR2 FQNEAQ (reference sequence). CDR3 nucleotide sequence: TGTGCCAGCAGCCCCACTAGCGGGAGAAGGTATTTT. Residues: CASSPTSGRRYF.

A note on this clone: The same CDR3 is also encoded by other DNA sequences in this sample. In DNA, the CDR3 is TGTGCCAGCAGTCGCGGACTAGCGGGAGCCGGGGAGCTGTTTTTT. It yields the protein CASSRGLAGAGELFF. The rearrangement uses TRBV6-5 and TRBJ2-2; 13 bases align to TRBD2. The CDR3 runs to 15 residues. The V gene end was trimmed by 5 bases and the J gene end by 6 bases; junction bases not matched to a gene: 3. In germline, CDR1 is MNHEY, CDR2 SVGAGI.

This chain connects TRBV7-9 to TRBJ1-1; TRBD1 matches at 10 bases. V lost 5 bases to trimming and J lost 4 bases; unmatched junction nucleotides: 1. Germline V gene sequence: CDR1 SEHNR, CDR2 FQNEAQ (reference sequence). This CDR3 spans 13 amino acids. The DNA of the CDR3 is TGTGCCAGCAGCCGACAGGGGGCCACTGAAGCTTTCTTT. Its protein product is CASSRQGATEAFF.